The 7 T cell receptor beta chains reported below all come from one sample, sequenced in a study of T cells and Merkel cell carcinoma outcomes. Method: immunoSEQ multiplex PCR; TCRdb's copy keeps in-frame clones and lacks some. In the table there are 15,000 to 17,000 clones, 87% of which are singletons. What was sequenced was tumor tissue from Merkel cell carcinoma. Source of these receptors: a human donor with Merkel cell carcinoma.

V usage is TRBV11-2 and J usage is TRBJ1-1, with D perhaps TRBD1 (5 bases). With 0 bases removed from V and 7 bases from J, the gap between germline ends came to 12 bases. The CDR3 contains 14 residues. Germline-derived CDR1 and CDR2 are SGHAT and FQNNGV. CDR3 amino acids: CASSLDWGGGEAFF. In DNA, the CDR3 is TGTGCCAGCAGCTTAGACTGGGGCGGCGGTGAAGCTTTCTTT.

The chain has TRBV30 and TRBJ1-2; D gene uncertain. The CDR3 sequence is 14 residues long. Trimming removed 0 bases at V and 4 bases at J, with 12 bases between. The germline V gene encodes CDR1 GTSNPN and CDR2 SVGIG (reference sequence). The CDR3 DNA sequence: TGTGCCTGGAGTGTTGGTGTGGAGATCTATGGCTACACCTTC. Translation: CAWSVGVEIYGYTF.

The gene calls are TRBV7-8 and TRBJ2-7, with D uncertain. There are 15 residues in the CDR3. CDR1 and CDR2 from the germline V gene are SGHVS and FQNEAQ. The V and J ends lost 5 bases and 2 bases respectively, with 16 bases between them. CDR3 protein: CASSESTPPAYEQYF. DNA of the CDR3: TGTGCCAGCAGCGAATCGACTCCACCGGCCTACGAGCAGTACTTC.

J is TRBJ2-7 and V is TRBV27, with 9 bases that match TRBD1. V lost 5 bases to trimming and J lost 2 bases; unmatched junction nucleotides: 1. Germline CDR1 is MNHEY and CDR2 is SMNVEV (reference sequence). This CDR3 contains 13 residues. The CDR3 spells CASSRDRAYEQYF. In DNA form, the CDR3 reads TGTGCCAGCAGTCGGGACAGGGCCTACGAGCAGTACTTC.

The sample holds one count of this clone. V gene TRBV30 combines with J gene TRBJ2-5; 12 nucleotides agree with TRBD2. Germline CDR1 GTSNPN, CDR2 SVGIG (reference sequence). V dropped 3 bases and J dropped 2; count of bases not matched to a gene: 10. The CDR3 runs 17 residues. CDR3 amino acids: CAWSPIGLAGPQETQYF. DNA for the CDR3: TGTGCCTGGAGCCCTATCGGACTAGCGGGGCCACAAGAGACCCAGTACTTC.

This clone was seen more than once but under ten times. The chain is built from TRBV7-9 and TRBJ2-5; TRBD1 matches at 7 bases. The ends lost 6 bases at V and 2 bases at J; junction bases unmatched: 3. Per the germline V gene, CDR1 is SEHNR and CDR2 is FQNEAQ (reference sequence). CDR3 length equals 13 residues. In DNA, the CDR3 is TGTGCCAGCAGTTCGACAGGGCAAGAGACCCAGTACTTC. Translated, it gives CASSSTGQETQYF. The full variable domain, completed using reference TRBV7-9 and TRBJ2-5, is DTGVSQNPRHKITKRGQNVTFRCDPISEHNRLYWYRQTLGQGPEFLTYFQNEAQLEKSRLLSDRFSAERPKGSFSTLEIQRTEQGDSAMYLCASSSTGQETQYFGPGTRLLVL.

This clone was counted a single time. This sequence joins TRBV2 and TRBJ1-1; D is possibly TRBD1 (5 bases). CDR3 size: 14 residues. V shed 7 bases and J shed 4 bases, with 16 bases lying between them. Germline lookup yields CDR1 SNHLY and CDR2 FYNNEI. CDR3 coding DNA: TGTGCCAGCACCGTTGAAGGGGATGGCACTGAAGCTTTCTTT. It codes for CASTVEGDGTEAFF. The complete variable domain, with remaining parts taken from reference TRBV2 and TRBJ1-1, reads EPEVTQTPSHQVTQMGQEVILRCVPISNHLYFYWYRQILGQKVEFLVSFYNNEISEKSEIFDDQFSVERPDGSNFTLKIRSTKLEDSAMYFCASTVEGDGTEAFFGQGTRLTVV.